A selection of T cell receptor beta chains follows, all from one sample in a study of T cell repertoires in cytomegalovirus infection. One entry per CDR3 protein, called by TCRdb with MiXCR from the reads. The sample includes roughly 860,000 distinct CDR3 sequences, approximately 30% of them seen just once. Their target antigens are unknown. The specimen comprised cultured CD8+ T cells from PBMCs, sampled from culture after CMV antigen stimulation. These receptors originate from a human donor in good health (CMV status not recorded). Some clones in this sample may be carry-over from other donors' samples. Each CDR3 is given with its conserved first and last residue. A D gene is named only where the DNA matches it firmly. Where a row states a size, it is once, few, many or the class of an expanded clone; other rows omit it.

V	D	J	size	DNA	CDR3
TRBV7-9	.	TRBJ2-5	.	TGTGCCAGCAGCCACGCCGTCCGCGAGACCCAGTACTTC	CASSHAVRETQYF
TRBV19	.	TRBJ2-1	.	TGTGCCAGTAGTATTCGCCAGGGCCCCCATGAGCAGTTCTTC	CASSIRQGPHEQFF
TRBV9	.	TRBJ2-2	few	TGTGCCAGCAGCGGAGAACACACCGGGGAGCTGTTTTTT	CASSGEHTGELFF
TRBV27	.	TRBJ2-1	few	TGTGCCAGCAGTACCCTCGGCACCCTAGGCCACAATGAGCAGTTCTTC	CASSTLGTLGHNEQFF
TRBV7-3	.	TRBJ1-2	few	TGTGCCAGCAGCTTGGGACCAGCAGGCAGGGAGGGAATCTATGGCTACACCTTC	CASSLGPAGREGIYGYTF
TRBV5-3	.	TRBJ2-2	.	TGTGCCAGAAGCTTCGGGCCGTCGAGGGACACCGGGGAGCTGTTTTTT	CARSFGPSRDTGELFF
TRBV29-1	TRBD2	TRBJ2-5	.	TGCAGCGTTGAAGATCCCGGGACTAGCGGGGTTTGGGAGACCCAGTACTTC	CSVEDPGTSGVWETQYF
TRBV7-2	.	TRBJ1-2	many	TGTGCCAGCAGCCCCCTAGGTTCCGGGCATGGCTACACCTTC	CASSPLGSGHGYTF
TRBV4-3	.	TRBJ1-1	.	TGCGCCAGCAGCCAGATCGGGGCCGCTGAAGCTTTCTTT	CASSQIGAAEAFF
TRBV6-2/TRBV6-3	.	TRBJ2-7	.	TGTGCCAGCGATAACAGCGGCGAGCAGTACTTC	CASDNSGEQYF
TRBV10-2	.	TRBJ1-5	few	TGCGCCAGCAGTGAAACGATGGGGGGAATAGGCCAGCCCCAGCATTTT	CASSETMGGIGQPQHF
TRBV18	.	TRBJ2-3	.	TGTGCCAGCTCAGGAGCGGAGGCCACAGATACGCAGTATTTT	CASSGAEATDTQYF
TRBV4-1	.	TRBJ2-1	.	TGCGCCAGCAGCCAAGTTCTGGGGGCGAGTGAGCAGTTCTTC	CASSQVLGASEQFF
TRBV4-3	.	TRBJ2-5	.	TGCGCCAGCAGCCAAGATCTGGGCCTGCAAGAGACCCAGTACTTC	CASSQDLGLQETQYF
TRBV6-5	.	TRBJ2-3	.	TGTGCCAGCAGCTCCTCCTGGTCTGGAGATACGCAGTATTTT	CASSSSWSGDTQYF
TRBV7-9	.	TRBJ1-2	.	TGTGCCAGCAGCTTAGTAGGGGAGAACTATGGCTACACCTTC	CASSLVGENYGYTF
TRBV11-2	.	TRBJ2-1	many	TGTGCCAGCAGCTCCGGCGGGCTAGGGCCCTTCTTGGATGAGCAGTTCTTC	CASSSGGLGPFLDEQFF
TRBV10-3	.	TRBJ2-3	many	TGTGCCATCAGTGAGGCAGCTAGCACAGATACGCAGTATTTT	CAISEAASTDTQYF
TRBV5-8	TRBD1	TRBJ2-3	.	TGTGCCAGCAGCCTAAAACCCGGGACAGGGGTTGGCACAGATACGCAGTATTTT	CASSLKPGTGVGTDTQYF
TRBV2	TRBD1	TRBJ1-2	.	TGTGCCAGCAGCCCGACCGGGACAGGTCATAACTATGGCTACACCTTC	CASSPTGTGHNYGYTF
TRBV11-2	TRBD2	TRBJ2-5	few	TGTGCCAGCAGACTAGCGGGGCTCCAAGAGACCCAGTACTTC	CASRLAGLQETQYF
TRBV24-1	.	TRBJ2-1	.	TGTGCCACCAAAGGAGAAGGGAATGAGCAGTTCTTC	CATKGEGNEQFF
TRBV11-3	.	TRBJ2-1	many	TGTGCCAGCAGCTCGAGGGGGGCGCCAAATGAGCAGTTCTTC	CASSSRGAPNEQFF
TRBV7-9	TRBD1	TRBJ1-2	.	TGTGCCAGCATAGACGGGACAGGCCACTATGGCTACACCTTC	CASIDGTGHYGYTF
TRBV7-9	TRBD1	TRBJ2-1	.	TGTGCCAGCAGCTTACCGGGACAGACCTACAATGAGCAGTTCTTC	CASSLPGQTYNEQFF
TRBV14	.	TRBJ2-7	.	TGTGCCAGCAGCCAAGATTGGGAGCAGTACTTC	CASSQDWEQYF
TRBV7-9	.	TRBJ1-2	.	TGTGCCAGCAGCTTAGCGTGGCGGAAATATGGCTACACCTTC	CASSLAWRKYGYTF
TRBV19	.	TRBJ1-5	few	TGTGCCAGTAAGCCGCAGTTGCGCCAGCTCGGGCAGCCCCAGCATTTT	CASKPQLRQLGQPQHF
TRBV19	TRBD2	TRBJ2-3	.	TGTGCCAGTAGTAAGCCCTTCCTAGCGGGGGGAACAGATACGCAGTATTTT	CASSKPFLAGGTDTQYF
TRBV7-8	TRBD1	TRBJ2-2	many	TGTGCCAGCCCTCCGGGACAGGGGGTCCTCGGGGAGCTGTTTTTT	CASPPGQGVLGELFF
TRBV7-9	TRBD1	TRBJ1-2	many	TGTGCCAGCAGCCCCCCCGTGGGACAGGGTATTTATGGCTACACCTTC	CASSPPVGQGIYGYTF
TRBV27	.	TRBJ2-5	.	TGTGCCAGCACTGATCCGAAAGAGACCCAGTACTTC	CASTDPKETQYF
TRBV10-3	TRBD1	TRBJ1-1	few	TGTGCCATCAGTGAGACCGGACAGGAGATGAACACTGAAGCTTTCTTT	CAISETGQEMNTEAFF
TRBV7-6	TRBD1	TRBJ1-4	many	TGTGCCAGCAGCTTAGGCCCGACAGGGAATGAAAAACTGTTTTTT	CASSLGPTGNEKLFF
TRBV7-8	.	TRBJ1-3	.	TGTGCCAGCAGCTTATCCTTATCTGGAAACACCATATATTTT	CASSLSLSGNTIYF
TRBV6-6	.	TRBJ2-6	.	TGTGCCAGCAGTTACTCAGATATCTCTGGGGCCAACGTCCTGACTTTC	CASSYSDISGANVLTF
TRBV27	.	TRBJ1-2	few	TGTGCCAGCACCTCAGCCGGTTCTAACTATGGCTACACCTTC	CASTSAGSNYGYTF
TRBV7-8	.	TRBJ2-7	.	TGTGCCAGCAGCTTAGCTCAAGAGCAGTACTTC	CASSLAQEQYF